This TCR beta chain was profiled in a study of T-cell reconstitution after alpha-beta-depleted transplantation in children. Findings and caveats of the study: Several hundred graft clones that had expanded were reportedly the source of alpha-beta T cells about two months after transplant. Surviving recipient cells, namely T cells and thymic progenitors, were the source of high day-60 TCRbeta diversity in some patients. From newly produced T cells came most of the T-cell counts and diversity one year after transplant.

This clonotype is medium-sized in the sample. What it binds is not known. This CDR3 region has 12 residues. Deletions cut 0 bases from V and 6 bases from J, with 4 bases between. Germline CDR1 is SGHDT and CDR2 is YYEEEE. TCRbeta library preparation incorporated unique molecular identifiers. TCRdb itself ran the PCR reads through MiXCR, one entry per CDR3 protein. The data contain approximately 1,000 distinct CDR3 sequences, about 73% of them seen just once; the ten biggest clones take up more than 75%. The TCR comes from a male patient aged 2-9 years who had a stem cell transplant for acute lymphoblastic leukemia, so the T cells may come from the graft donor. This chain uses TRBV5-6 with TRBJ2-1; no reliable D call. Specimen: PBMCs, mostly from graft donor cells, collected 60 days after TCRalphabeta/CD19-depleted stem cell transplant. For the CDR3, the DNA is TGTGCCAGCAGCTTGGACCGCAATGAGCAGTTCTTC. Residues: CASSLDRNEQFF. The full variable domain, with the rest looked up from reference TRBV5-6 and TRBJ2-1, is DAGVTQSPTHLIKTRGQQVTLRCSPKSGHDTVSWYQQALGQGPQFIFQYYEEEERQRGNFPDRFSGHQFPNYSSELNVNALLLGDSALYLCASSLDRNEQFFGPGTRLTVL.